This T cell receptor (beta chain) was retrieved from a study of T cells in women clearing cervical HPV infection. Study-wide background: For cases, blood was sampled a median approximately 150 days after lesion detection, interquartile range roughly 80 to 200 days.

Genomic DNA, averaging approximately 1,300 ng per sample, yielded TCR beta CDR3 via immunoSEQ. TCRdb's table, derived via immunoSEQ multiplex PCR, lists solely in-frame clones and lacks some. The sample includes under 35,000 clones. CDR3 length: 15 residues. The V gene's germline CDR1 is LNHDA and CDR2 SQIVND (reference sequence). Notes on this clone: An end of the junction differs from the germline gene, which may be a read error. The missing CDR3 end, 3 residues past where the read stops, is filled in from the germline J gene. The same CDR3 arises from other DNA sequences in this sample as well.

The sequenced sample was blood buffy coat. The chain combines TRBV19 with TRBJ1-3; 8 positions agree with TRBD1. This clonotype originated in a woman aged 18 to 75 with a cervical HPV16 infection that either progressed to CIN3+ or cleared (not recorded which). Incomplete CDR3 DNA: TGTGCCAGTAGTACAACAGGGGGAACTGGAAACACG. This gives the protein CASSTTGGTGNT. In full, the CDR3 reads CASSTTGGTGNTIYF.